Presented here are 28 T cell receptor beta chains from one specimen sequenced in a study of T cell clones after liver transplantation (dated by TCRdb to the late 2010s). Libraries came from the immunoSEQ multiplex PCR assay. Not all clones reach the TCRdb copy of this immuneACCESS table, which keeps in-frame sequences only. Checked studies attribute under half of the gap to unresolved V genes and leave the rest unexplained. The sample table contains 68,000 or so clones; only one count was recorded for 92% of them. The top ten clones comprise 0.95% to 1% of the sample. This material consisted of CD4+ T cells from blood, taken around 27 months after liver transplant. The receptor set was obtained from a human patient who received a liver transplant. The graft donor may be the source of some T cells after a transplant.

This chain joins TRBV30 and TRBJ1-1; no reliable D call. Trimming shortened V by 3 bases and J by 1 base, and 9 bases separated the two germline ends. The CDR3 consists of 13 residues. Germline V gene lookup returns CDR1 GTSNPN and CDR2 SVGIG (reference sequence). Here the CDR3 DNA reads TGTGCCTGGAGGGTCTCACAGAACACTGAAGCTTTCTTT. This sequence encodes CAWRVSQNTEAFF.

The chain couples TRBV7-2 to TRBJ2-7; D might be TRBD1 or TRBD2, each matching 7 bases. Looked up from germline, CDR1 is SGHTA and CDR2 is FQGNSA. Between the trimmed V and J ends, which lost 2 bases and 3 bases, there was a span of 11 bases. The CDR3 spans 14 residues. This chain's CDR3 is CASSLQGGLYEQYF. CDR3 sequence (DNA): TGTGCCAGCAGCTTACAGGGGGGGCTCTACGAGCAGTACTTC.

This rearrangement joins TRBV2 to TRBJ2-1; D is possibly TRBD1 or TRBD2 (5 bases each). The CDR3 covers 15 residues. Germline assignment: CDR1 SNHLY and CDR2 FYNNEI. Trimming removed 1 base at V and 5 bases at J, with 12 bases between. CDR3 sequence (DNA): TGTGCCAGCAGTGAAGGAGGGGCGTCTGACAATGAGCAGTTCTTC. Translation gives CASSEGGASDNEQFF.

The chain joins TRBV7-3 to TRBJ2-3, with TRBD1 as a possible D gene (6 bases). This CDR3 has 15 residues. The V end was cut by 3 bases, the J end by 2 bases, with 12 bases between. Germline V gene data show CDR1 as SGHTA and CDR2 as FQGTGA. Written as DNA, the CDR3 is TGTGCCAGCAGCTTCGGGACAACCCACACAGATACGCAGTATTTT. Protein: CASSFGTTHTDTQYF.

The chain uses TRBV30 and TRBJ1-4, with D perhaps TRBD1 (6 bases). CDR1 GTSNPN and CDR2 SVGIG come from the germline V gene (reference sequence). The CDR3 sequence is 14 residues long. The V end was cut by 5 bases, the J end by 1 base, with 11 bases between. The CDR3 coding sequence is TGTGCCTGGGCCCCGACAGGAACTAATGAAAAACTGTTTTTT. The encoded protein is CAWAPTGTNEKLFF.

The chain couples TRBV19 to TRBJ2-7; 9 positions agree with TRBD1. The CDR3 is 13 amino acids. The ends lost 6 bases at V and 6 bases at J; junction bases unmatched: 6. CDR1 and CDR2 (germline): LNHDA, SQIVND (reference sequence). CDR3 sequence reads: CASRTGTGSEQYF. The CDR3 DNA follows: TGTGCCAGTAGAACCGGGACAGGGAGCGAGCAGTACTTC.

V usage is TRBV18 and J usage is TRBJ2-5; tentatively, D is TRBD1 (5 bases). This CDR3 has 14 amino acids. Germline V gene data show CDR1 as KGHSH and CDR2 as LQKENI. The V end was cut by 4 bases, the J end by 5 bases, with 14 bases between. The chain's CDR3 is CASSRGSLGETQYF. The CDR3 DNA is TGTGCCAGCTCACGGGGCTCCCTAGGGGAGACCCAGTACTTC.

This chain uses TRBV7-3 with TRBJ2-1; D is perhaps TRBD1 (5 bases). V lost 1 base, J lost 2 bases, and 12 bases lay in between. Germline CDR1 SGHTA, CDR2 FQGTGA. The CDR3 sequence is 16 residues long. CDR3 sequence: CASSLMVGAAYNEQFF. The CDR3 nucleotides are TGTGCCAGCAGCTTAATGGTAGGGGCGGCCTACAATGAGCAGTTCTTC.

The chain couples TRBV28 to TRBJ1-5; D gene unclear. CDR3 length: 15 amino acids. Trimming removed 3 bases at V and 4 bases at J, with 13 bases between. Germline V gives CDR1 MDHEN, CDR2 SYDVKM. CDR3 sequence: CASSFDSLKNQPQHF. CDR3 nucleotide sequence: TGTGCCAGCAGTTTTGACTCGCTTAAGAATCAGCCCCAGCATTTT.

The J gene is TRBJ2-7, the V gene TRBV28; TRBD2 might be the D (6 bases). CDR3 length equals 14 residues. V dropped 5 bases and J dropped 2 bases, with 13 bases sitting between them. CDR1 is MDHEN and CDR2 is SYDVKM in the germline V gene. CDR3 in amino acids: CASSPPSVTYEQYF. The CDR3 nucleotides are TGTGCCAGCAGTCCGCCTAGCGTCACCTACGAGCAGTACTTC.

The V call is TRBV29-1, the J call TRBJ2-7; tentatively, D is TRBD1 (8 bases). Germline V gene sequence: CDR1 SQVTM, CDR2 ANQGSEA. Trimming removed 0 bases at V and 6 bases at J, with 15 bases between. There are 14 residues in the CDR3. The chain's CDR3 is CSVEDRNRGGEQYF. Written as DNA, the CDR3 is TGCAGCGTTGAAGATCGAAACAGGGGGGGCGAGCAGTACTTC.

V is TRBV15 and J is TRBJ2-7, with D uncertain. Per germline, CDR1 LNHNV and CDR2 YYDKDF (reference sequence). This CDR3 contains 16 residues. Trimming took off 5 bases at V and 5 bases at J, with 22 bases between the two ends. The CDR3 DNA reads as TGTGCCACCAGCGGCCCAACCGGGCAGAACCCCCACGAGCAGTACTTC. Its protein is CATSGPTGQNPHEQYF.

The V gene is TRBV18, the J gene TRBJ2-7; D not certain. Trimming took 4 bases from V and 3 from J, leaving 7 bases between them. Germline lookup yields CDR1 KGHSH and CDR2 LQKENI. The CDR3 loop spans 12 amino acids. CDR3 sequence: CASSQGRYEQYF. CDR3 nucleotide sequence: TGTGCCAGCTCACAAGGGCGCTACGAGCAGTACTTC.

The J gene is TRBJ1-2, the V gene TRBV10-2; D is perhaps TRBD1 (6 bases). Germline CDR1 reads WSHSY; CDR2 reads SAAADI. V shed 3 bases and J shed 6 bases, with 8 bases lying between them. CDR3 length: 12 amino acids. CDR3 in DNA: TGCGCCAGCAGTGACAGGGGTGATGGCTACACCTTC. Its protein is CASSDRGDGYTF.

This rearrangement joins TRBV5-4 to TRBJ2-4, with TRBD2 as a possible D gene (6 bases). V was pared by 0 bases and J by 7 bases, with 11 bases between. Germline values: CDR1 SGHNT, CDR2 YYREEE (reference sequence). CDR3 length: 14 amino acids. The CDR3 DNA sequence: TGTGCCAGCAGCTTGGCCGGGGGAGTCAACATTCAGTACTTC. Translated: CASSLAGGVNIQYF.

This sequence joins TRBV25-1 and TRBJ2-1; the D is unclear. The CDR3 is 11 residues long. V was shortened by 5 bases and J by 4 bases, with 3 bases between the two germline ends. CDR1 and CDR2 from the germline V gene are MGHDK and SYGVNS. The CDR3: CASSPYNEQFF. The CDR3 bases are TGTGCCAGCAGTCCTTACAATGAGCAGTTCTTC. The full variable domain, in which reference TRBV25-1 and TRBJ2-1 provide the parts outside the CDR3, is EADIYQTPRYLVIGTGKKITLECSQTMGHDKMYWYQQDPGMELHLIHYSYGVNSTEKGDLSSESTVSRIRTEHFPLTLESARPSHTSQYLCASSPYNEQFFGPGTRLTVL.

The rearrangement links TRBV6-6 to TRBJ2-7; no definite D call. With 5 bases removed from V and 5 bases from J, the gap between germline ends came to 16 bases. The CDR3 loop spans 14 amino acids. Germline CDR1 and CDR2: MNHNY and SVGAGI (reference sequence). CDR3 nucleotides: TGTGCCAGCAGTGCCTCTGGATTACGGAACGAGCAGTACTTC. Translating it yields CASSASGLRNEQYF.

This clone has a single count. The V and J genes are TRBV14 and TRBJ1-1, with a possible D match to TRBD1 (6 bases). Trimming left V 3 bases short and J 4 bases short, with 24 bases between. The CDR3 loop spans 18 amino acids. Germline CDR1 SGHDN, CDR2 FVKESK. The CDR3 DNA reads TGTGCCAGCAGCCATCTTAGAGGAATGGGGGGCGCGGGCACTGAAGCTTTCTTT. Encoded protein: CASSHLRGMGGAGTEAFF.

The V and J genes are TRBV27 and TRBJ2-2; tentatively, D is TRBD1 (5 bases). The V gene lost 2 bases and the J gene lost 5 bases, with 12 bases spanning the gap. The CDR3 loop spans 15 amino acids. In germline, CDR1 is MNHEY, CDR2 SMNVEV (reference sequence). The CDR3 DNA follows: TGTGCCAGCAGTTTAGGTGGACAAATTACCGGGGAGCTGTTTTTT. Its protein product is CASSLGGQITGELFF.

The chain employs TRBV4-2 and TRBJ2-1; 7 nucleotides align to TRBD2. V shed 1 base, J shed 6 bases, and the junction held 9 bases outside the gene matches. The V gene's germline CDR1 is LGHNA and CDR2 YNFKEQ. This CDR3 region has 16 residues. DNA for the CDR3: TGTGCCAGCAGCCAAGTTGAACTAGCGAGGGGCAATGAGCAGTTCTTC. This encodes CASSQVELARGNEQFF.

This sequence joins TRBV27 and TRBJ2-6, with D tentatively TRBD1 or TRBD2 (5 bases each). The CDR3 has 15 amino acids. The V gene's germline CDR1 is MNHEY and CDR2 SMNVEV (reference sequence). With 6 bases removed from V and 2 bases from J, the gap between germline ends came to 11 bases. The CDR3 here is CASSSLGAGANVLTF. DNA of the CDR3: TGTGCCAGCAGCTCATTGGGGGCTGGGGCCAACGTCCTGACTTTC.

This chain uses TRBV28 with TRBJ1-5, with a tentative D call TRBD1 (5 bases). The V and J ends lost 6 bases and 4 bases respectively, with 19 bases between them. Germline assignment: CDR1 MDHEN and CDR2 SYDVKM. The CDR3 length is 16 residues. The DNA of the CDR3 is TGTGCCAGCAGCGATGCCGGGACCCTCGGGAATCAGCCCCAGCATTTT. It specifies CASSDAGTLGNQPQHF. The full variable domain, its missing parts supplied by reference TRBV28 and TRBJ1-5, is DVKVTQSSRYLVKRTGEKVFLECVQDMDHENMFWYRQDPGLGLRLIYFSYDVKMKEKGDIPEGYSVSREKKERFSLILESASTNQTSMYLCASSDAGTLGNQPQHFGDGTRLSIL.

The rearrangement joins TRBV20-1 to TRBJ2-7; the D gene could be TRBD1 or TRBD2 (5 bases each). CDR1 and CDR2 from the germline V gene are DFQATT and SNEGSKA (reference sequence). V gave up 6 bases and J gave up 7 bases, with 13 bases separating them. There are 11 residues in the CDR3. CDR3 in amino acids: CSATPGGEQYF. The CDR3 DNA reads TGCAGTGCCACTCCTGGGGGAGAGCAGTACTTC.

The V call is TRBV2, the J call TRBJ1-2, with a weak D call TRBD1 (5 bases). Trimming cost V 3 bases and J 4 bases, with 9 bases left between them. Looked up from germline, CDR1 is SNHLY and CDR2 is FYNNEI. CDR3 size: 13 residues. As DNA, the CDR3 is TGTGCCAGCAGTGAGCCAGGGACCTATGGCTACACCTTC. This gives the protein CASSEPGTYGYTF.

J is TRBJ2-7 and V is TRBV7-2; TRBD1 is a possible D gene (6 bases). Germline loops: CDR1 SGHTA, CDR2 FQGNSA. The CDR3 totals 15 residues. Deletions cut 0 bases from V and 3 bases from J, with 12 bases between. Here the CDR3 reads CASSLAAGADYEQYF. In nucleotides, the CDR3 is TGTGCCAGCAGCTTAGCGGCAGGGGCCGACTACGAGCAGTACTTC.

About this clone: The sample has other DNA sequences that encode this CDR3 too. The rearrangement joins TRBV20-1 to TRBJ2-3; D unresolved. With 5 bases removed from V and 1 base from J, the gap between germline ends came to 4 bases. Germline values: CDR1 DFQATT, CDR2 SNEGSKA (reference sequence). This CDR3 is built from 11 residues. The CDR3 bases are TGCAGTGCTTATGGCACAGATACGCAGTATTTT. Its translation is CSAYGTDTQYF.

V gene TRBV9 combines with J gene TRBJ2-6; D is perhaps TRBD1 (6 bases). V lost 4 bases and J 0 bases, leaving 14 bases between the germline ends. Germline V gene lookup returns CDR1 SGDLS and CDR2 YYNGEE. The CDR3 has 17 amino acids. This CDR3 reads CASSLRTETSGANVLTF. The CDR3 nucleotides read TGTGCCAGCAGCCTAAGGACAGAGACCTCTGGGGCCAACGTCCTGACTTTC.

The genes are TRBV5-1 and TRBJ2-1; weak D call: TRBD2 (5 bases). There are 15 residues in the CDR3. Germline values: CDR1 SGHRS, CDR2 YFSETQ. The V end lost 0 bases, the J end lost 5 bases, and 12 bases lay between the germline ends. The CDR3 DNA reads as TGCGCCAGCAGCTTGGGTCTAGCAACCGACAATGAGCAGTTCTTC. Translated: CASSLGLATDNEQFF. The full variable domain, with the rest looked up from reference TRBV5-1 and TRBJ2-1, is KAGVTQTPRYLIKTRGQQVTLSCSPISGHRSVSWYQQTPGQGLQFLFEYFSETQRNKGNFPGRFSGRQFSNSRSEMNVSTLELGDSALYLCASSLGLATDNEQFFGPGTRLTVL.